Sequencing of this T cell receptor beta chain was carried out in a study of cytotoxic CD8 clonotypes in ibrutinib-treated CLL. At the level of the study: Recorded responses included approximately 25 partial and 2 complete; following median 68 months, approximately 15 stayed remitted and around 12 progressed. After treatment lasting a median approximately eleven months, range 6 to 36, response samples were collected. On average, over 90,000 productive rearrangements and around 250,000 productive templates per sample.

Comment on this clone: What it binds is unknown.

Trimming took off 7 bases at V and 0 bases at J, with 10 bases between the two ends. This CDR3 has 14 amino acids. Germline lookup yields CDR1 SGHAT and CDR2 FQNNGV. The study's findings and limits: Rare overall, public clonotypes shrank or held steady under therapy.

Sequenced by immunoSEQ multiplex PCR; TCRdb stores in-frame clones only, minus some. Seen here are about 300,000 clones, approximately 76% observed once, and the top ten hold roughly 5.7%. The sequence was collected from a human donor with chronic lymphocytic leukemia. The V gene is TRBV11-2, the J gene TRBJ1-3; no clear D gene. The input for sequencing was PBMCs, taken at disease progression, from a patient treated with ibrutinib. The CDR3 sequence is CASNLLASGNTIYF. The DNA of the CDR3 is TGTGCCAGCAACCTATTGGCCTCTGGAAACACCATATATTTT. Based on the CDR3 plus reference TRBV11-2 and TRBJ1-3, the full variable domain is EAGVAQSPRYKIIEKRQSVAFWCNPISGHATLYWYQQILGQGPKLLIQFQNNGVVDDSQLPKDRFSAERLKGVDSTLKIQPAKLEDSAVYLCASNLLASGNTIYFGEGSWLTVV.